Presented here are 21 T cell receptor beta chains from one specimen sequenced in a study of monozygotic twins with inflammatory bowel disease. After re-calling the 5' RACE reads, TCRdb lists one entry per CDR3 protein, DNA absent. Its clone listing holds fewer than 550,000 distinct CDR3 sequences. Sequenced material: blood. These receptors came from a human donor with ulcerative colitis or Crohn's disease, or a healthy co-twin of an affected twin (not recorded which).

The chain joins TRBV13 to TRBJ2-1. This CDR3 is 12 amino acids long. From germline, CDR1 is PRHDT and CDR2 FYEKMQ (reference sequence). The CDR3 sequence is CASSLGPDEQFF.

The chain couples TRBV24-1 to TRBJ2-1; checking the TCRdb D call of TRBD1 is not possible without DNA. From germline, CDR1 is KGHDR and CDR2 SFDVKD. The CDR3 contains 16 residues. This CDR3 reads CATSDSGGGGYNEQFF.

This rearrangement joins TRBV4-1 to TRBJ2-2; TCRdb returns TRBD2, unconfirmable since there is no DNA. This CDR3 comprises 17 residues. Germline CDR1 MGHRA, CDR2 YSYEKL. CDR3 protein: CASSPLAGGRRVGELFF.

This rearrangement joins TRBV18 to TRBJ1-1. Germline V gene data show CDR1 as KGHSH and CDR2 as LQKENI. The CDR3 extends over 17 amino acids. The chain's CDR3 is CASSPPALGSMNTEAFF.

The chain has TRBV11-1 and TRBJ2-2; the TCRdb call, TRBD2, lacks DNA for checking. The CDR3 runs to 15 residues. The germline V gene encodes CDR1 SGHAT and CDR2 FQDESV (reference sequence). CDR3 loop: CASREVAVDTGELFF.

The rearrangement links TRBV6-5 to TRBJ2-1; the D gene TCRdb calls, TRBD2, cannot be checked with no DNA. CDR1 is MNHEY and CDR2 is SVGAGI in the germline V gene. The CDR3 runs 15 residues. The CDR3: CASSSPGLAYNEQFF.

V usage is TRBV14 and J usage is TRBJ2-3; checking the TCRdb D call of TRBD2 is not possible without DNA. Per the germline V gene, CDR1 is SGHDN and CDR2 is FVKESK. The CDR3 spans 19 residues. The CDR3 sequence is CASSQGPFGTSGVRNTQYF.

V and J are TRBV18 and TRBJ2-1. Germline-derived CDR1 and CDR2 are KGHSH and LQKENI. The CDR3 is made up of 13 amino acids. CDR3 protein: CASSHDSYNEQFF.

This chain joins TRBV29-1 and TRBJ1-1; without DNA, the TCRdb call of TRBD1 cannot be checked. There are 13 residues in the CDR3. Germline V gives CDR1 SQVTM, CDR2 ANQGSEA. CDR3 in amino acids: CSIGDRLNTEAFF.

The chain joins TRBV29-1 to TRBJ1-1; TCRdb calls TRBD1, which cannot be checked without DNA. Germline V gene sequence: CDR1 SQVTM, CDR2 ANQGSEA. The CDR3 is made up of 12 amino acids. This CDR3 is CSVRGGNTEAFF. Complete variable domain (other parts from reference TRBV29-1 and TRBJ1-1): SAVISQKPSRDICQRGTSLTIQCQVDSQVTMMFWYRQQPGQSLTLIATANQGSEATYESGFVIDKFPISRPNLTFSTLTVSNMSPEDSSIYLCSVRGGNTEAFFGQGTRLTVV.

The chain joins TRBV5-1 to TRBJ1-6; TCRdb outputs TRBD1, but without DNA this stays unchecked. Germline values: CDR1 SGHRS, CDR2 YFSETQ. CDR3 size: 14 residues. CDR3 amino acids: CASSIKGVNSPLHF.

The chain carries TRBV30 and TRBJ2-5; without DNA, the TCRdb call of TRBD2 cannot be checked. Germline assignment: CDR1 GTSNPN and CDR2 SVGIG (reference sequence). This CDR3 has 14 residues. The CDR3 region is CAWSSGLSGETQYF.

The CDR3 sequence is CSARLADRLYNEQFF. The J gene is TRBJ2-1, the V gene TRBV20-1; no DNA is available, so the TRBD1 call from TCRdb remains unchecked. Per the germline V gene, CDR1 is DFQATT and CDR2 is SNEGSKA (reference sequence). The CDR3 is made up of 15 amino acids.

The rearrangement joins TRBV4-2 to TRBJ2-7; TCRdb names TRBD2, which stays unverified in the absence of DNA. CDR1 and CDR2 from the germline V gene are LGHNA and YNFKEQ. CDR3 length: 17 amino acids. CDR3: CASSQADTSTSGYEQYF.

This chain connects TRBV7-2 to TRBJ2-1; TCRdb reports TRBD1, a call that lacks DNA to check it against. In germline, CDR1 is SGHTA, CDR2 FQGNSA. CDR3 length: 13 residues. CDR3 protein: CASRWGAHNEQFF.

The rearrangement links TRBV12-3 or TRBV12-4 to TRBJ1-1; with no DNA, the TCRdb D assignment of TRBD1 cannot be verified. This CDR3 comprises 15 residues. The CDR3 loop is CASSGVQGRRAEAFF.

The chain employs TRBV9 and TRBJ2-1; the D call of TRBD2 rests on TCRdb alone, since no DNA is present to check it. The CDR3 is 18 amino acids. The germline CDR1 and CDR2 sequences are SGDLS and YYNGEE. The CDR3 spells CASSVGLAGGQVYNEQFF.

The J gene is TRBJ2-7, the V gene TRBV30; the TCRdb call, TRBD1, lacks DNA for checking. The germline CDR1 and CDR2 sequences are GTSNPN and SVGIG (reference sequence). The CDR3 sequence is 13 residues long. This CDR3 is CAWSWDRGDEQYF.

The V gene is TRBV5-1, the J gene TRBJ2-3; the TRBD2 assignment by TCRdb is unverifiable without DNA. The CDR3 loop spans 18 amino acids. The germline V gene has CDR1 SGHRS and CDR2 YFSETQ. This chain's CDR3 is CASSFQTSGRAGADTQYF. The full variable domain, rest sourced from reference TRBV5-1 and TRBJ2-3, is KAGVTQTPRYLIKTRGQQVTLSCSPISGHRSVSWYQQTPGQGLQFLFEYFSETQRNKGNFPGRFSGRQFSNSRSEMNVSTLELGDSALYLCASSFQTSGRAGADTQYFGPGTRLTVL.

V and J are TRBV29-1 and TRBJ2-3; TCRdb's assignment of TRBD2 cannot be checked, as there is no DNA. Germline V gene sequence: CDR1 SQVTM, CDR2 ANQGSEA. The CDR3 spans 17 residues. CDR3: CSVEDRLAGVTTDTQYF.

The rearrangement joins TRBV20-1 to TRBJ1-1. The CDR3 loop spans 13 amino acids. CDR1 and CDR2 from the germline V gene are DFQATT and SNEGSKA (reference sequence). The CDR3 sequence: CSARDEKYTEAFF.